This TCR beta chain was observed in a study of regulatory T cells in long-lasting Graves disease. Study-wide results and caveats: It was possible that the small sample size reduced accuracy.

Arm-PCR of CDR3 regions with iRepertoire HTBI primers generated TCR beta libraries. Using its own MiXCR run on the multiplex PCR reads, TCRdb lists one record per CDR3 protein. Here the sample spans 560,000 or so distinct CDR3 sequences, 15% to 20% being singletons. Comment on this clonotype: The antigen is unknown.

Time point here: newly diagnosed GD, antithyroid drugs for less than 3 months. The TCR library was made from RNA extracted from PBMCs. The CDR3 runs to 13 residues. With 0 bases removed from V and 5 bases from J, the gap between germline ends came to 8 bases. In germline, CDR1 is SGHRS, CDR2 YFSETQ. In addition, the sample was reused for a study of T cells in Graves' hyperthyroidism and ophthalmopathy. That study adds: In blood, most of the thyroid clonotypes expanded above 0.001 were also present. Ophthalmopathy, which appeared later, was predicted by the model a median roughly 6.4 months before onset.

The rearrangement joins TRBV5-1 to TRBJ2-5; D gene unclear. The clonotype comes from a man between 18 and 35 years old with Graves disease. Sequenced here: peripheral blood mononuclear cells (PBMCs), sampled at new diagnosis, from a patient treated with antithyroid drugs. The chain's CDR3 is CASSLVRLETQYF. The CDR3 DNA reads TGCGCCAGCAGCTTGGTACGTTTGGAGACCCAGTACTTC.